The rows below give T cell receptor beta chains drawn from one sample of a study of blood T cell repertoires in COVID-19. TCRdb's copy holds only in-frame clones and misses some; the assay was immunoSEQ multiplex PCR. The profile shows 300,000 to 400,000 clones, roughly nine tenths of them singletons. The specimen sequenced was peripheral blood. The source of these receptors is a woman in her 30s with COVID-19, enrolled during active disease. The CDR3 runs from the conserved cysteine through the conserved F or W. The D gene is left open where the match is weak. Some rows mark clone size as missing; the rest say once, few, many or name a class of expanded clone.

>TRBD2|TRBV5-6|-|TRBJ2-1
CASSLASSGSGGRQFF
TGTGCCAGCAGCTTGGCCTCTAGCGGGAGCGGGGGGCGGCAGTTCTTC
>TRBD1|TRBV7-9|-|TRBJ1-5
CASSPQGVQPQHF
TGTGCCAGCAGCCCCCAGGGGGTGCAGCCCCAGCATTTT
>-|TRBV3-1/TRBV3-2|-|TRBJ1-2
CASSHLAGGNYGYTF
TGTGCCAGCAGCCACCTTGCGGGGGGAAACTATGGCTACACCTTC
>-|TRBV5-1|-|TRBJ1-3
CASKQGTGNTIYF
TGCGCCAGCAAACAGGGCACAGGAAACACCATATATTTT
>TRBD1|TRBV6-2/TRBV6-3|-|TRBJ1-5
CASSYVRQGLNQPQHF
TGTGCCAGCAGTTACGTACGACAGGGACTCAATCAGCCCCAGCATTTT
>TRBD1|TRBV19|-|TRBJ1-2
CASETRTGGGYTF
TGTGCCAGCGAGACCCGGACAGGTGGAGGCTACACCTTC
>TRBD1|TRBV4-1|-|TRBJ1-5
CASSQDQGGTQPQHF
TGCGCCAGCAGCCAAGACCAGGGGGGAACTCAGCCCCAGCATTTT
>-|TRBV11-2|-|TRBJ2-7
CASSLVSAGQSYEQYF
TGTGCCAGCAGCTTAGTGTCCGCGGGACAGTCCTACGAGCAGTACTTC
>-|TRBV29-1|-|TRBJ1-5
CSVAAGDSNQPQHF
TGCAGCGTTGCGGCAGGGGATAGCAATCAGCCCCAGCATTTT
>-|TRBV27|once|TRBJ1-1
CASSLAGFVTEAFF
TGTGCCAGCAGTTTAGCAGGGTTCGTGACTGAAGCTTTCTTT
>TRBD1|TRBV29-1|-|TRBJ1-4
CSVGQGSEKLFF
TGCAGCGTGGGACAGGGCAGTGAAAAACTGTTTTTT
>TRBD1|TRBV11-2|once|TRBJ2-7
CASSLGPTGASYEQYF
TGTGCCAGCAGCTTAGGGCCGACAGGGGCGTCCTACGAGCAGTACTTC
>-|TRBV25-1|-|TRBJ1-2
CASTSGTYGYTF
TGTGCCAGCACCAGTGGCACATATGGCTACACCTTC
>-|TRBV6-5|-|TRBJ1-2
CASTRTGTTNYGYTF
TGTGCCAGCACCCGAACAGGGACAACTAACTATGGCTACACCTTC
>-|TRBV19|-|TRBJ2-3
CASSIEHPVSTDTQYF
TGTGCCAGTAGTATCGAGCATCCCGTTAGCACAGATACGCAGTATTTT
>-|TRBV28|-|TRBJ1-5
CASSFPGVEESNQPQHF
TGTGCCAGCAGTTTTCCGGGGGTGGAGGAAAGCAATCAGCCCCAGCATTTT
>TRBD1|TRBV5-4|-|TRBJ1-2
CASSLFGPGGGYGYTF
TGTGCCAGCAGCTTGTTTGGGCCAGGGGGCGGCTATGGCTACACCTTC
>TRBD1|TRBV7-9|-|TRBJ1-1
CASSTGTGRNTEAFF
TGTGCCAGCAGCACCGGGACAGGGAGGAACACTGAAGCTTTCTTT
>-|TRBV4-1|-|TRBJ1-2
CASSGSGVPNYGYTF
TGCGCCAGCAGCGGATCAGGGGTCCCAAACTATGGCTACACCTTC
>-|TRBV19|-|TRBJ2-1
CASSMQGTYNEQFF
TGTGCCAGTAGTATGCAGGGGACCTACAATGAGCAGTTCTTC
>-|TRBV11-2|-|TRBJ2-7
CASSFSLDRDYEQYF
TGTGCCAGCAGCTTCTCTCTGGACAGAGACTACGAGCAGTACTTC
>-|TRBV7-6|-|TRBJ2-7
CASSSGGTGEQYF
TGTGCCAGCAGCTCAGGGGGGACTGGCGAGCAGTACTTC
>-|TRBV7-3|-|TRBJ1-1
CASSLILIDLNTEAFF
TGTGCCAGCAGCTTAATATTGATAGATCTGAACACTGAAGCTTTCTTT
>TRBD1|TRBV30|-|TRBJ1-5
CAWSSYRGTGVSQPQHF
TGTGCCTGGAGCTCCTATCGTGGGACAGGGGTTTCTCAGCCCCAGCATTTT
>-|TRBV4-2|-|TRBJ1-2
CASSQYLLQGSYGYTF
TGTGCCAGCAGCCAATACTTATTACAGGGAAGCTATGGCTACACCTTC
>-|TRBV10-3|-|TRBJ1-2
CAISSSGQANYGYTF
-
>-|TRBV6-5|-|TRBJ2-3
CASSYQASTDTQYF
TGTGCCAGCAGTTACCAGGCTAGCACAGATACGCAGTATTTT
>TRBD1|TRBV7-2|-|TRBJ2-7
CASSPGQGSSYEQYF
TGTGCCAGCAGCCCCGGACAGGGAAGCTCCTACGAGCAGTACTTC
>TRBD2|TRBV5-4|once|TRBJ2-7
CASSLGLAEAYEQYF
TGTGCCAGCAGCTTGGGACTAGCGGAGGCCTACGAGCAGTACTTC
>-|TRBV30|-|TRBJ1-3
CAWTPDGLGNTIYF
TGTGCCTGGACCCCCGACGGACTTGGAAACACCATATATTTT
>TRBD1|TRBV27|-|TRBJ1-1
CASSRGQGGNTEAFF
TGTGCCAGCAGCCGCGGACAGGGCGGGAACACTGAAGCTTTCTTT
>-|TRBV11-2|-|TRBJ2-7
CASSSLVGGEQYF
TGTGCCAGCAGCTCCCTCGTAGGGGGCGAGCAGTACTTC
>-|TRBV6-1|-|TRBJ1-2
CASSETGSRGYTF
TGTGCCAGCAGTGAAACAGGGTCCCGTGGCTACACCTTC
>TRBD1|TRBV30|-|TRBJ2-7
CAWSVVRGGVSYEQYF
TGTGCCTGGAGTGTGGTCCGAGGGGGCGTTTCCTACGAGCAGTACTTC
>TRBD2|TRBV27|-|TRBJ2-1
CASRREDSSYNEQFF
TGTGCCAGCAGACGGGAGGATTCGTCCTACAATGAGCAGTTCTTC
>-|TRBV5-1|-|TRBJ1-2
CASSGGLRNYGYTF
TGCGCCAGCAGCGGGGGCCTTCGAAACTATGGCTACACCTTC
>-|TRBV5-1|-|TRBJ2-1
CASSTWEDSYNEQFF
TGCGCCAGCAGCACCTGGGAGGACTCCTACAATGAGCAGTTCTTC
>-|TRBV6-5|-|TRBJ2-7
CASSYHGTPEDAQYF
TGTGCCAGCAGTTACCACGGGACACCCGAAGATGCCCAGTACTTC
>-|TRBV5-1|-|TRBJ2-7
CASSLTGGAYEQYF
TGCGCCAGCAGCTTGACGGGCGGGGCTTACGAGCAGTACTTC
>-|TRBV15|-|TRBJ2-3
CATSRDPRDTQYF
TGTGCCACCAGCAGAGACCCGAGAGATACGCAGTATTTT
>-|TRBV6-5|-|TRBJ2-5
CASGGIAQETQYF
TGTGCCAGTGGAGGGATAGCCCAAGAGACCCAGTACTTC
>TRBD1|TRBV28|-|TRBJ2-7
CASSLLGQGIGYEQYF
TGTGCCAGTAGCCTCCTCGGACAGGGGATAGGATACGAGCAGTACTTC
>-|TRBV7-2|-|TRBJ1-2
CASSPNRRMWGYTF
TGTGCCAGCAGCCCAAATCGGAGGATGTGGGGCTACACCTTC
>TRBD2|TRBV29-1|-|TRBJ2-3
CSVEDRGLADTQYF
TGCAGCGTTGAAGATCGTGGACTAGCCGATACGCAGTATTTT
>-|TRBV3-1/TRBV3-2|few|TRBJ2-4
CASSQDLGVRNIQYF
TGTGCCAGCAGCCAAGATCTAGGGGTAAGAAACATTCAGTACTTC
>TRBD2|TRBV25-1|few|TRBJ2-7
CASSDHPAGGPEQYF
TGTGCCAGCAGTGATCATCCAGCGGGAGGGCCCGAGCAGTACTTC
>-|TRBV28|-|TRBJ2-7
CASSPDRTSYEQYF
TGTGCCAGCAGTCCTGACAGGACCTCCTACGAGCAGTACTTC
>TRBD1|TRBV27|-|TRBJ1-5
CASSFGTDSNQPQHF
TGTGCCAGCAGTTTCGGGACAGATAGCAATCAGCCCCAGCATTTT
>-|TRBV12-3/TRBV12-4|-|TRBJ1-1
CASSRSMNTEAFF
TGTGCCAGCAGCCGGAGCATGAACACTGAAGCTTTCTTT
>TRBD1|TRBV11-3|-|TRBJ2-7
CASSSERTGGEQYF
TGTGCCAGCAGCTCCGAGAGGACAGGGGGCGAGCAGTACTTC
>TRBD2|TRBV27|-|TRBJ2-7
CASSSPVGSIAGATSYEQYF
TGTGCCAGCAGTTCCCCCGTAGGGTCGATAGCGGGAGCTACCTCCTACGAGCAGTACTTC
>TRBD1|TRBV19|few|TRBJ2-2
CASSSSGTGVTGELFF
TGTGCCAGTAGTTCATCCGGGACAGGGGTTACCGGGGAGCTGTTTTTT
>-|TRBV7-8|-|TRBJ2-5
CASSLGEYQETQYF
TGTGCCAGCAGCTTAGGGGAGTACCAAGAGACCCAGTACTTC
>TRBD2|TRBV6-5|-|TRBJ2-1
CASSGTSGSYRFF
TGTGCCAGCAGCGGGACTAGCGGGAGTTACCGGTTCTTC